This T cell receptor beta chain is drawn from a study of cytomegalovirus exposure and HLA in healthy donors. Study findings and constraints: Researchers counted roughly 150 TCR beta chains as cytomegalovirus-associated.

PCR was performed using 60 Vbeta and 13 Jbeta primers. Assay: immunoSEQ multiplex PCR; the TCRdb copy retains only in-frame clones and omits some. The sample holds 170,000 or so clones, approximately 79% seen once. Concerning this clone: Its cognate antigen is unknown.

CDR3 length: 14 residues. Looked up from germline, CDR1 is KGHSH and CDR2 is LQKENI. V lost 0 bases, J lost 8 bases, and 11 bases lay in between. The clonotype was recovered from a woman aged 40 to 50 in good health and CMV-seronegative. V and J are TRBV18 and TRBJ2-1; D might be TRBD2 (5 bases). Sequencing was carried out using PBMCs. The CDR3 DNA sequence: TGTGCCAGCTCACCACCGAGGGTGAGCGATGAGCAGTTCTTC. It is translated as CASSPPRVSDEQFF.